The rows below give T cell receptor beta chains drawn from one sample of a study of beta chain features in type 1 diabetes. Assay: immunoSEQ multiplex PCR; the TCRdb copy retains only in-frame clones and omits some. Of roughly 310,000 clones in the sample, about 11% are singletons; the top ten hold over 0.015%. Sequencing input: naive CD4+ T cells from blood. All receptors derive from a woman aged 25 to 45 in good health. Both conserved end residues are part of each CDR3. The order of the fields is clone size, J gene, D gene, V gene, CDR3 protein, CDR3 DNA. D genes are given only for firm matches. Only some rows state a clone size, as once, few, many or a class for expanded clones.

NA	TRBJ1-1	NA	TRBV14	CASSRQGFRNTEAFF	TGTGCCAGCAGCAGGCAGGGGTTTAGGAACACTGAAGCTTTCTTT
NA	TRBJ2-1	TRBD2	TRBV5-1	CASSLVVAGGDEQFF	TGCGCCAGCAGCTTGGTAGTAGCGGGAGGGGATGAGCAGTTCTTC
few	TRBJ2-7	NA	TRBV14	CASSQDWPPYEQYF	TGTGCCAGCAGCCAAGATTGGCCACCATACGAGCAGTACTTC
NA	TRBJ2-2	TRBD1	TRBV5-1	CASSTGDTGELFF	TGCGCCAGCAGCACAGGGGACACCGGGGAGCTGTTTTTT
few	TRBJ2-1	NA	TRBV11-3	CASSLAGSETYNEQFF	TGTGCCAGCAGCTTAGCGGGGTCGGAAACCTACAATGAGCAGTTCTTC
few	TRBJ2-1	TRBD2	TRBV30	CAWSRGRGGEQFF	TGTGCCTGGAGTCGCGGGAGGGGAGGTGAGCAGTTCTTC
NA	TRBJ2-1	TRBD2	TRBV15	CATSRAGLAGGNEQFF	TGTGCCACCAGCAGGGCGGGGCTAGCGGGAGGCAATGAGCAGTTCTTC
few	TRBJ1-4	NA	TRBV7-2	CASSLLGVALRGEKLFF	TGTGCCAGCAGCTTACTTGGCGTGGCCTTGAGGGGGGAAAAACTGTTTTTT
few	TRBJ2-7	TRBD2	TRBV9	CASSVASGSNEQYF	TGTGCCAGCAGCGTGGCTAGCGGGAGCAACGAGCAGTACTTC
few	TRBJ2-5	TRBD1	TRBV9	CASSPRGQGGQETQYF	TGTGCCAGCAGCCCGCGGGGACAGGGGGGCCAAGAGACCCAGTACTTC
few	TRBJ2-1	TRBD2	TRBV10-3	CAISESAGGPNEQFF	TGTGCCATCAGTGAGTCGGCGGGAGGACCCAATGAGCAGTTCTTC
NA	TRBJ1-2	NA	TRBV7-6	CASSLGGGVGYTF	TGTGCCAGCAGCTTAGGAGGGGGGGTCGGCTACACCTTC
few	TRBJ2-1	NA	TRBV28	CASSKSNNEQFF	TGTGCCAGCAGTAAATCAAACAATGAGCAGTTCTTC
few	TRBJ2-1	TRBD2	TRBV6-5	CASSFRPSGRMNEQFF	TGTGCCAGCAGTTTCCGTCCTAGCGGGAGGATGAATGAGCAGTTCTTC
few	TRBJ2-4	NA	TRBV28	CASRPPGQGKNIQYF	TGTGCCAGCAGACCGCCGGGCCAGGGGAAGAACATTCAGTACTTC
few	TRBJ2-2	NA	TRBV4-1	CASSQEPPKRTGELFF	TGCGCCAGCAGCCAAGAACCGCCGAAACGGACCGGGGAGCTGTTTTTT
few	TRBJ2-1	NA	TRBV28	CASSRAYNEQFF	TGTGCCAGCAGCCGCGCCTACAATGAGCAGTTCTTC
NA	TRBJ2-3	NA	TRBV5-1	CASTLQAGLSGDTQYF	TGCGCCAGCACCTTACAAGCGGGCCTATCGGGGGATACGCAGTATTTT